These 29 T cell receptor beta chains were all obtained from the same sample, sequenced in a study of cytomegalovirus exposure and HLA in healthy donors. Assay used: immunoSEQ multiplex PCR; TCRdb lists only in-frame clones, some missing. The table has more than 250,000 clones, 87% seen once. Sequencing was done on a sample of PBMCs. These receptors all come from a woman in her twenties or thirties in good health and CMV-seropositive.

The chain uses TRBV6-4 and TRBJ2-5, with 8 bases identical to TRBD2. Trimming took 3 bases from V and 5 from J; bases not matched to a gene: 8. The CDR3 has 15 amino acids. Germline assignment: CDR1 MRHNA and CDR2 SNTAGT. This CDR3 reads CASSENGGAPETQYF. In DNA, the CDR3 is TGTGCCAGCAGTGAGAACGGGGGGGCTCCGGAGACCCAGTACTTC.

The chain uses TRBV9 and TRBJ2-7, with 11 bases aligning to TRBD2. Germline loops: CDR1 SGDLS, CDR2 YYNGEE. The CDR3 length is 15 residues. V shed 4 bases, J shed 3 bases, and the junction held 6 bases outside the gene matches. The CDR3 DNA reads as TGTGCCAGCAGCCCGACTAGCGGGGCATACTACGAGCAGTACTTC. Encoded protein: CASSPTSGAYYEQYF.

This clone was picked up a small number of times. The chain links TRBV7-3 to TRBJ1-6; D remains unclear. The CDR3 covers 13 residues. V was clipped by 2 bases and J by 9 bases, with 8 bases between them. Germline CDR1 is SGHTA and CDR2 is FQGTGA. The CDR3, as DNA: TGTGCCAGCAGCTTATGGACGGGTTCACCCCTCCACTTT. It codes for CASSLWTGSPLHF.

This chain connects TRBV12-5 to TRBJ2-5; 8 bases are a match to TRBD1. The CDR3 is 16 residues long. The J segment lost 0 bases and the V segment lost 6 bases, leaving 9 bases of the junction unmatched. The V gene's germline CDR1 is LGHNT and CDR2 FRNRAP. The CDR3 coding sequence is TGTGCTAGTGGGACAGGGGATAGGTTGTACCAAGAGACCCAGTACTTC. Translation: CASGTGDRLYQETQYF.

With regard to this clone: The same CDR3 arises from other DNA sequences in this sample as well. The J gene is TRBJ2-7, the V gene TRBV10-2; perhaps D is TRBD1 or TRBD2 (6 bases each). The V gene's germline CDR1 is WSHSY and CDR2 SAAADI. V was cut by 6 bases and J by 4 bases, with 13 bases left in between. The CDR3 extends over 13 amino acids. CDR3 nucleotide sequence: TGCGCCAGCAGGAGTGGGGGGCCGTACGAGCAGTACTTC. This codes for CASRSGGPYEQYF.

The chain employs TRBV6-1 and TRBJ2-5, with D perhaps TRBD1 (5 bases). Trimming stripped 2 bases from V and 0 bases from J, with 10 bases between. The germline V gene has CDR1 MNHNS and CDR2 SASEGT. There are 15 residues in the CDR3. The CDR3 bases are TGTGCCAGCAGTGAAACAGGCTATAACCAAGAGACCCAGTACTTC. Its translation: CASSETGYNQETQYF.

The chain joins TRBV30 to TRBJ1-1; TRBD1 might be the D (5 bases). In germline, CDR1 is GTSNPN, CDR2 SVGIG (reference sequence). CDR3 length: 15 amino acids. Trimming left V 4 bases short and J 1 base short, with 16 bases between. CDR3 DNA: TGTGCCTGGATGGATTACAGGACGAGGAACACTGAAGCTTTCTTT. It encodes CAWMDYRTRNTEAFF.

This chain joins TRBV5-1 and TRBJ1-5; D gene uncertain. In germline, CDR1 is SGHRS, CDR2 YFSETQ. V was trimmed by 4 bases and J by 1 base, leaving 12 bases between them. This CDR3 is 15 amino acids long. Written as DNA, the CDR3 is TGCGCCAGCAGCCTGGGGTTAGGAAGCAATCAGCCCCAGCATTTT. It yields the protein CASSLGLGSNQPQHF.

The chain carries TRBV7-8 and TRBJ2-7, with TRBD1 identical over 9 bases. V lost 8 bases to trimming and J lost 8 bases; unmatched junction nucleotides: 13. Germline CDR1 and CDR2: SGHVS and FQNEAQ. The length of the CDR3 is 14 residues. The CDR3 is CASSTGTGLVKQYF. Here the CDR3 DNA reads TGTGCCAGCTCCACCGGGACAGGGTTAGTCAAGCAGTACTTC.

The chain couples TRBV28 to TRBJ1-5, with no clear D. Germline CDR1 reads MDHEN; CDR2 reads SYDVKM. This CDR3 is built from 14 residues. V shed 8 bases and J shed 2 bases, with 13 bases lying between them. CDR3 nucleotide sequence: TGTGCCAGCGTGCCGACCGCAGGCAATCAGCCCCAGCATTTT. It codes for CASVPTAGNQPQHF.

The rearrangement links TRBV25-1 to TRBJ2-5, with D perhaps TRBD1 (7 bases). The ends were cut back, 7 bases at V and 4 bases at J, with 16 bases in the middle. The germline V gene has CDR1 MGHDK and CDR2 SYGVNS. CDR3 length equals 14 residues. CDR3: CASKWRGPGETQYF. CDR3 DNA sequence: TGTGCCAGCAAGTGGAGGGGGCCTGGAGAGACCCAGTACTTC.

J is TRBJ2-1 and V is TRBV29-1; 14 positions agree with TRBD2. Germline V CDR1 and CDR2: SQVTM, ANQGSEA. The CDR3 covers 16 residues. Losses at the gene ends were 5 bases for V and 1 base for J; bases not matched to a gene: 4. The CDR3 DNA is TGCAGCGTTTTGACTAGCGGGGGGGCATCCTACAATGAGCAGTTCTTC. Translation: CSVLTSGGASYNEQFF.

The J gene is TRBJ2-1, the V gene TRBV5-4; TRBD2 aligns across 7 bases. The germline V gene has CDR1 SGHNT and CDR2 YYREEE (reference sequence). The CDR3 loop spans 14 amino acids. The junction had 3 bases not matched to a gene; V was cut back by 0 bases and J by 6 bases. The CDR3 reads CASSLAERGNEQFF. The CDR3 nucleotides read TGTGCCAGCAGCTTGGCGGAGCGGGGCAATGAGCAGTTCTTC.

This clone has only a few counts. The chain is built from TRBV4-3 and TRBJ1-1; TRBD1 matches at 8 bases. V shed 2 bases and J 6 bases; nucleotides not matched to a gene: 2. The CDR3 is 13 amino acids. Germline values: CDR1 LGHNA, CDR2 YSLEER. The CDR3 DNA reads as TGCGCCAGCAGCCAAACAGGGGGTTCTGAAGCTTTCTTT. Amino acid sequence: CASSQTGGSEAFF.

This chain uses TRBV4-3 with TRBJ1-6, with D perhaps matching TRBD1 (5 bases). The germline V gene has CDR1 LGHNA and CDR2 YSLEER. The V end was cut by 1 base, the J end by 0 bases, with 7 bases between. The CDR3 loop spans 16 amino acids. CDR3 in amino acids: CASSQGGSSYNSPLHF. The CDR3 DNA reads TGCGCCAGCAGCCAAGGGGGGAGCTCCTATAATTCACCCCTCCACTTT.

The genes are TRBV5-1 and TRBJ2-3; 9 nucleotides line up with TRBD2. V lost 3 bases, J lost 6 bases, and 14 bases stayed unmatched. The V gene's germline CDR1 is SGHRS and CDR2 YFSETQ. This CDR3 comprises 17 residues. CDR3 region: CASSSTAFSGSGDTQYF. CDR3 sequence (DNA): TGCGCCAGCAGCTCCACGGCCTTTAGCGGGAGTGGGGATACGCAGTATTTT.

This chain uses TRBV7-6 with TRBJ2-3, with D hard to call. This CDR3 has 12 amino acids. Germline V gene sequence: CDR1 SGHVS, CDR2 FNYEAQ. The V end lost 3 bases, the J end lost 3 bases, and 4 bases lay between the germline ends. The CDR3 nucleotides are TGTGCCAGCAGCTTTTTAACAGATACGCAGTATTTT. Protein: CASSFLTDTQYF.

The chain combines TRBV4-3 with TRBJ2-1; no definite D call. The length of the CDR3 is 14 residues. CDR1 and CDR2 (germline): LGHNA, YSLEER. V was trimmed by 8 bases and J by 0 bases, leaving 11 bases between them. CDR3 protein: CASAPVSSYNEQFF. The CDR3 bases are TGCGCCAGCGCCCCCGTAAGCTCCTACAATGAGCAGTTCTTC.

The chain has TRBV27 and TRBJ1-2; D might be TRBD1 (5 bases). Germline values: CDR1 MNHEY, CDR2 SMNVEV (reference sequence). Trimming cost V 8 bases and J 0 bases, with 19 bases left between them. This CDR3 spans 16 amino acids. The CDR3 here is CASYDSHSPANYGYTF. CDR3 bases: TGTGCCAGCTATGACAGCCACAGCCCTGCTAACTATGGCTACACCTTC.

The chain is built from TRBV6-1 and TRBJ1-2; 9 bases are a match to TRBD1. Germline CDR1 is MNHNS and CDR2 is SASEGT. Trimming removed 6 bases from V and 6 bases from J; junction bases left unmatched: 5. This CDR3 region has 13 residues. The CDR3 coding sequence is TGTGCCAGCAGAGAACAGGGGGCCCATGGCTACACCTTC. Translation gives CASREQGAHGYTF.

V is TRBV5-1 and J is TRBJ2-2, with a weak D call TRBD1 (6 bases). V dropped 5 bases and J dropped 6 bases, with 14 bases sitting between them. The germline V gene encodes CDR1 SGHRS and CDR2 YFSETQ. This CDR3 comprises 14 residues. CDR3 coding DNA: TGCGCCAGCAGTCAGGGGCAGCTGGCCGGGGAGCTGTTTTTT. It is translated as CASSQGQLAGELFF.

The gene calls are TRBV7-2 and TRBJ2-7; tentative D call: TRBD2 (5 bases). The V end was cut by 0 bases, the J end by 7 bases, with 7 bases between. The CDR3 totals 12 residues. CDR1 and CDR2 (germline): SGHTA, FQGNSA. CDR3 residues: CASSLAGKEQYF. CDR3 DNA sequence: TGTGCCAGCAGCTTAGCCGGGAAGGAGCAGTACTTC. The complete variable domain, with remaining parts taken from reference TRBV7-2 and TRBJ2-7, reads GAGVSQSPSNKVTEKGKDVELRCDPISGHTALYWYRQSLGQGLEFLIYFQGNSAPDKSGLPSDRFSAERTGGSVSTLTIQRTQQEDSAVYLCASSLAGKEQYFGPGTRLTVT.

CDR3 DNA: TGTGCCAGCAGCCCGGACATCGGAGGTCACACCATATATTTT. Its translation: CASSPDIGGHTIYF. The genes are TRBV5-4 and TRBJ1-3; D might be TRBD1 (5 bases). In germline, CDR1 is SGHNT, CDR2 YYREEE (reference sequence). The CDR3 length is 14 residues. V was clipped by 4 bases and J by 8 bases, with 16 bases between them.

The chain employs TRBV20-1 and TRBJ1-1; D is ambiguous. The V end was cut by 2 bases, the J end by 8 bases, with 9 bases between. CDR1 is DFQATT, CDR2 SNEGSKA, per germline (reference sequence). The CDR3 is 11 residues long. CDR3 coding DNA: TGCAGTGCTAGATGGAAGTCCGAAGCTTTCTTT. Encoded protein: CSARWKSEAFF.

This chain links TRBV19 with TRBJ1-1, with a tentative D call TRBD1 (5 bases). Germline V gene lookup returns CDR1 LNHDA and CDR2 SQIVND (reference sequence). The CDR3 has 12 residues. V was cut by 5 bases and J by 4 bases, with 8 bases left in between. The CDR3 sequence is CASSYGTTEAFF. In DNA, the CDR3 is TGTGCCAGTAGTTATGGGACCACTGAAGCTTTCTTT.

This clone was picked up one time. The rearrangement uses TRBV28 and TRBJ1-5; 7 positions match TRBD1. From germline, CDR1 is MDHEN and CDR2 SYDVKM. V lost 3 bases to trimming and J lost 2 bases; unmatched junction nucleotides: 7. The CDR3 loop spans 16 amino acids. CDR3 in amino acids: CASSFLGGGGNQPQHF. The CDR3, as DNA: TGTGCCAGCAGTTTTTTGGGAGGGGGCGGCAATCAGCCCCAGCATTTT.

The chain carries TRBV7-3 and TRBJ2-3; D unclear. The CDR3 length is 16 residues. Deletions cut 2 bases from V and 1 base from J, with 13 bases between. The germline gives CDR1 SGHTA, CDR2 FQGTGA. The CDR3 DNA follows: TGTGCCAGCAGCTTAGCCTCGCTAGAGGGCACAGATACGCAGTATTTT. This codes for CASSLASLEGTDTQYF.

V usage is TRBV27 and J usage is TRBJ1-3, with 8 bases fitting TRBD1. Per germline, CDR1 MNHEY and CDR2 SMNVEV (reference sequence). The CDR3 has 15 amino acids. V shed 5 bases and J 2 bases; nucleotides not matched to a gene: 5. Written as DNA, the CDR3 is TGTGCCAGCAGTACAGGGGGGTATACTGGAAACACCATATATTTT. As protein: CASSTGGYTGNTIYF.

J is TRBJ2-1 and V is TRBV19; D remains ambiguous. The germline V gene has CDR1 LNHDA and CDR2 SQIVND (reference sequence). V lost 4 bases and J 8 bases, leaving 9 bases between the germline ends. The CDR3 spans 12 residues. Written as DNA, the CDR3 is TGTGCCAGTAGTAACCGACGAGATGAGCAGTTCTTC. Protein: CASSNRRDEQFF.